A selection of T cell receptor beta chains follows, all from one sample in a study of T cells in localized non-small cell lung cancer. Clones were read by immunoSEQ multiplex PCR, and TCRdb kept only the in-frame ones, dropping some. Of tens of thousands of clones detected, around 89% appear once; the ten largest clones hold roughly 19%. Sequenced here: peripheral blood, sampled before any cancer treatment. These receptors all stem from a woman aged 35-70 years with stage I squamous cell lung carcinoma. CDR3s include the opening cysteine and the closing phenylalanine or tryptophan. D genes are given only for firm matches. Size values are once, few and many counts, or a class for expanded clones, and some rows have none.

V: TRBV5-6; size: few; J: TRBJ2-3; D: TRBD1; DNA: TGTGCCAGCAGCCAGGGGGACAGAAGCACAGATACGCAGTATTTT; CDR3: CASSQGDRSTDTQYF
V: TRBV19; size: NA; J: TRBJ1-2; D: TRBD1; DNA: TGTGCCAGTAGCCGAACCGGGACAGGGGGCCTTGGCTACACCTTC; CDR3: CASSRTGTGGLGYTF
V: TRBV5-5; size: once; J: TRBJ1-6; D: NA; DNA: TGTGCCAGCAGCTTGGTTTCAGGAGGTTCACCCCTCCACTTT; CDR3: CASSLVSGGSPLHF
V: TRBV11-1; size: NA; J: TRBJ1-4; D: NA; DNA: TGTGCCAGCAGCTTAGCGGCGGACTCCGGTGAAAAACTGTTTTTT; CDR3: CASSLAADSGEKLFF
V: TRBV30; size: NA; J: TRBJ2-3; D: TRBD2; DNA: TGTGCCTGGTCCGGGGGGTCGGGGTCAGATACGCAGTATTTT; CDR3: CAWSGGSGSDTQYF
V: TRBV5-5; size: NA; J: TRBJ2-2; D: TRBD2; DNA: TGTGCCAGCAGCTTAGTAGCGGGGGGCCCGAACACCGGGGAGCTGTTTTTT; CDR3: CASSLVAGGPNTGELFF
V: TRBV18; size: NA; J: TRBJ1-3; D: NA; DNA: TGTGCCAGCTCACCACCGGCGGGACACGCAGACACCATATATTTT; CDR3: CASSPPAGHADTIYF
V: TRBV19; size: NA; J: TRBJ1-2; D: NA; DNA: TGTGCCAGTAGTAATCCGGGAGAGGGGATCTATGGCTACACCTTC; CDR3: CASSNPGEGIYGYTF
V: TRBV6-1; size: NA; J: TRBJ2-7; D: NA; DNA: TGTGCCAGCTCCCCCTTGGACGAGCAGTACTTC; CDR3: CASSPLDEQYF
V: TRBV6-5; size: once; J: TRBJ2-2; D: NA; DNA: TGTGCCAGCAGTTACGACAGGATTCGCGCCGGGGAGCTGTTTTTT; CDR3: CASSYDRIRAGELFF
V: TRBV5-1; size: NA; J: TRBJ2-7; D: TRBD2; DNA: TGCGCCAGCAGCTCGAGCGGGGGGGAGGCCTACGAGCAGTACTTC; CDR3: CASSSSGGEAYEQYF
V: TRBV4-1; size: NA; J: TRBJ2-7; D: NA; DNA: TGCGCCAGCAGCCCCGGTAGTCTCTACGAGCAGTACTTC; CDR3: CASSPGSLYEQYF
V: TRBV12-5; size: NA; J: TRBJ1-1; D: NA; DNA: TGTGCTAGTGGTCCGGCGGGACGGCCTGAAGCTTTCTTT; CDR3: CASGPAGRPEAFF
V: TRBV6-6; size: NA; J: TRBJ1-6; D: TRBD1; DNA: TGTGCCAGCAGTTACAGAACCGGGACAGGGTATATACCCCTCCACTTT; CDR3: CASSYRTGTGYIPLHF
V: TRBV19; size: NA; J: TRBJ1-4; D: NA; DNA: TGTGCCAGTAAGGTGGCCACAACTAATGAAAAACTGTTTTTT; CDR3: CASKVATTNEKLFF
V: TRBV4-1; size: NA; J: TRBJ2-3; D: TRBD2; DNA: TGCGCCAGCAGCCAAAGCGGGGGGCCTCCAGATACGCAGTATTTT; CDR3: CASSQSGGPPDTQYF
V: TRBV10-2; size: once; J: TRBJ1-1; D: NA; DNA: TGCGCCAGCACACTGAATCGGGCCACTGAAGCTTTCTTT; CDR3: CASTLNRATEAFF
V: TRBV29-1; size: NA; J: TRBJ1-2; D: NA; DNA: TGCAGCGGTTTTAACTATGGCTACACCTTC; CDR3: CSGFNYGYTF
V: TRBV7-2; size: NA; J: TRBJ2-7; D: NA; DNA: TGTGCCAGCAGCTTAGCGCCGGGGCGTGGGGGCGAGCAGTACTTC; CDR3: CASSLAPGRGGEQYF
V: TRBV5-1; size: NA; J: TRBJ1-1; D: NA; DNA: TGCGCCAGCAGCCCGGGGAGCGCGGGGACTGAAGCTTTCTTT; CDR3: CASSPGSAGTEAFF
V: TRBV10-1; size: NA; J: TRBJ1-1; D: NA; DNA: TGCGCCAGCAGTGACGGCCCGACCCCGGGGGAAGCTTTCTTT; CDR3: CASSDGPTPGEAFF
V: TRBV6-4; size: NA; J: TRBJ1-1; D: NA; DNA: TGTGCCAGCAGTTCGGTCGAAGGGACTGAAGCTTTCTTT; CDR3: CASSSVEGTEAFF